This passage covers 4 T cell receptor beta chains from one sample sequenced in a study of shared clonotypes between healthy human individuals. TCRdb's table, derived via immunoSEQ multiplex PCR, lists solely in-frame clones and lacks some. The sample yields 2 million to 2.5 million clones, more than 90% seen once. The material sequenced was naive CD4+ T cells sorted from blood. Subset denoted: CD45RA+ positively selected. These receptor sequences come from a man aged 18 to 29 in good health.

The rearrangement uses TRBV7-9 and TRBJ2-3; 7 bases are shared with TRBD1. V lost 5 bases to trimming and J lost 8 bases; unmatched junction nucleotides: 13. The CDR3 runs 15 residues. In germline, CDR1 is SEHNR, CDR2 FQNEAQ (reference sequence). The DNA for the CDR3 is TGTGCCAGCAGCCCACCGGGACAGCAGGCCAGTACGCAGTATTTT. Protein sequence: CASSPPGQQASTQYF.

The rearrangement joins TRBV30 to TRBJ1-2; TRBD1 might be the D (5 bases). The CDR3 has 13 amino acids. Germline lookup yields CDR1 GTSNPN and CDR2 SVGIG (reference sequence). V lost 2 bases to trimming and J lost 6 bases, with 13 bases between them. CDR3 sequence reads: CAWSSLGGDGYTF. The CDR3 nucleotides read TGTGCCTGGAGTTCTCTGGGAGGGGATGGCTACACCTTC.

This clone was recorded only once. The chain has TRBV27 and TRBJ2-7; D is ambiguous. The CDR3 has 12 amino acids. The V and J ends lost 3 bases and 3 bases respectively, with 6 bases between them. Germline values: CDR1 MNHEY, CDR2 SMNVEV (reference sequence). The CDR3 DNA follows: TGTGCCAGCAGTTTGATCGGCTACGAGCAGTACTTC. This gives the protein CASSLIGYEQYF.

Regarding this clone: Other DNA sequences in the same sample also yield this CDR3. V usage is TRBV18 and J usage is TRBJ2-7, with TRBD1 as a possible D gene (5 bases). This CDR3 contains 13 residues. CDR1 is KGHSH, CDR2 LQKENI, per germline. Trimming shortened V by 5 bases and J by 0 bases, and 8 bases separated the two germline ends. Written as DNA, the CDR3 is TGTGCCAGCTCAAGAGACAGCTCCTACGAGCAGTACTTC. Protein sequence: CASSRDSSYEQYF.